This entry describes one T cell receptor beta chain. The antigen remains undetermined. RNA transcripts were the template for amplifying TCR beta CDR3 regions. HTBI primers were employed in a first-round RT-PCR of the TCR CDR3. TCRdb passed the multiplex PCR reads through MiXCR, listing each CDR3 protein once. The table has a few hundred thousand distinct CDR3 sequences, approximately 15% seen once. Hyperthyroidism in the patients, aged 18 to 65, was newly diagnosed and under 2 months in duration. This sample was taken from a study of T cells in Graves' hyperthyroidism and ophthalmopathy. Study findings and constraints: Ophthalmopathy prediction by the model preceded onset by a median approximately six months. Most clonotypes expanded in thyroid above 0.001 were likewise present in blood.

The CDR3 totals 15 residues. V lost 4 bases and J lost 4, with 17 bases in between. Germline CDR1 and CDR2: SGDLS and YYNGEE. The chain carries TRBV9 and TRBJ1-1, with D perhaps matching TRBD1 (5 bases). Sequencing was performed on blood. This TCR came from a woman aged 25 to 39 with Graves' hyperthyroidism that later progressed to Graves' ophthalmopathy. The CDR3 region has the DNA TGTGCCAGCAGCCTATTAGGGGACGATGGCACTGAAGCTTTCTTT. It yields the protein CASSLLGDDGTEAFF.